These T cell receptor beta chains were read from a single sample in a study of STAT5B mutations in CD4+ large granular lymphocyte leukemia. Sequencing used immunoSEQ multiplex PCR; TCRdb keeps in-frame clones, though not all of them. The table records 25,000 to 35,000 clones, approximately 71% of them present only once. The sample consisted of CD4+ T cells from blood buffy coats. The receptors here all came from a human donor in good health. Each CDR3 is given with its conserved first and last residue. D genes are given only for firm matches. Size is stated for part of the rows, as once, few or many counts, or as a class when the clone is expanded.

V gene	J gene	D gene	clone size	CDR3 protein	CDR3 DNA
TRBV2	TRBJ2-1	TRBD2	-	CASSETSGKYNEQFF	TGTGCCAGCAGCGAGACTAGCGGGAAATACAATGAGCAGTTCTTC
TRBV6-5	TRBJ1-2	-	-	CASRDYRASYTF	TGTGCCAGCAGGGACTACAGGGCGAGCTACACCTTC
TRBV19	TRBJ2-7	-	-	CASSRASGTFVYEQYF	TGTGCCAGTAGTAGGGCCTCCGGGACCTTCGTTTACGAGCAGTACTTC
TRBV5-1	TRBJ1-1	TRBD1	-	CASSATGKSNTEAFF	TGCGCCAGCAGCGCGACAGGGAAATCGAACACTGAAGCTTTCTTT
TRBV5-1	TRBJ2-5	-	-	CASSLAKETQYF	TGCGCCAGCAGCTTGGCCAAAGAGACCCAGTACTTC
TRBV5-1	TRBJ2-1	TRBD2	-	CASSLVRGGNEQFF	TGCGCCAGCAGCTTGGTGCGGGGGGGGAATGAGCAGTTCTTC
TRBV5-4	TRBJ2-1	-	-	CASSTRGVYNEQFF	TGTGCCAGCTCCACTAGGGGGGTTTACAATGAGCAGTTCTTC
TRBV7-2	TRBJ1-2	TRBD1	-	CASSFKGTGENYGYTF	TGTGCCAGCAGCTTTAAGGGGACAGGGGAAAACTATGGCTACACCTTC
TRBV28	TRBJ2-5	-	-	CASTAGLQPRETQYF	TGTGCCAGCACCGCTGGACTGCAACCCAGGGAGACCCAGTACTTC
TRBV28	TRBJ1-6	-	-	CASRGNGGRLNSPLHF	TGTGCCAGCAGGGGGAATGGGGGAAGGCTTAACTCACCCCTCCACTTT
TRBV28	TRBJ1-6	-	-	CASSRRFGAYNSPLHF	TGTGCCAGCAGTAGGCGTTTCGGGGCCTATAATTCACCCCTCCACTTT
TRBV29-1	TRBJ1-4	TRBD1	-	CSVPYTGEEKLFF	TGCAGCGTTCCCTATACAGGGGAGGAAAAACTGTTTTTT
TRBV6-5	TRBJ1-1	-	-	CASSYLGNTEAFF	TGTGCCAGCAGTTACTTGGGGAACACTGAAGCTTTCTTT
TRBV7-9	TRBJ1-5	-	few	CASSLDSNQPQHF	TGTGCCAGCAGCCTGGACAGCAATCAGCCCCAGCATTTT
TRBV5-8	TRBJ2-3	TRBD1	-	CASSADRSTDTQYF	TGTGCCAGCAGCGCGGACAGGAGCACAGATACGCAGTATTTT